The entry below gives a single TCR beta chain sequence along with its context. The antigen remains undetermined. The sample originates from a study of OX40 agonist ivuxolimab in advanced cancers. Whole-study context: Clinicians treated patients with ivuxolimab, an agonistic anti-OX40 (CD134) antibody. The diagnoses of dose-escalation patients were hepatocellular carcinoma, melanoma, renal cell or head and neck cancer. The study's findings and limits: Expansion of clones was among the lowest in partial responders at 0.1-3.0 mg/kg.

Sequencing used immunoSEQ multiplex PCR; TCRdb keeps in-frame clones, though not all of them. Of 100,000 to 150,000 clones in the sample, 90% were seen once. This receptor was obtained from an adult with an advanced solid tumor such as melanoma, head and neck, liver or kidney cancer. The sample was CD4+ or CD8+ T cells sorted from blood, taken in a trial of the OX40 agonist ivuxolimab.

CDR3 DNA: TGCGCCAGCAGCCAAACAGGGGGCTACGAGCAGTACTTC. It specifies CASSQTGGYEQYF. This chain uses TRBV4-1 with TRBJ2-7; 8 nucleotides match TRBD1. Germline CDR1 is MGHRA and CDR2 is YSYEKL. J was trimmed by 3 bases and V by 2 bases; bases with no gene match: 0. The CDR3 extends over 13 amino acids.